This entry features one TCR beta chain sequence. The antigen remains unidentified. With 2 bases removed from V and 7 bases from J, the gap between germline ends came to 12 bases. Germline V lookup: CDR1 MNHEY, CDR2 SMNVEV (reference sequence). The CDR3 covers 13 residues. These data originate in a study of CD8 T cells in Susac syndrome. The study's findings and limits: The study's TCR sequencing and HLA analysis covered a relatively small number of individuals, and the study acknowledged this.

Random hexamers were used to reverse transcribe about 0.45 to 1 ug of RNA. The CDR3 of TCR beta was amplified by immunoSEQ multiplex PCR across 54 Vbeta and 13 Jbeta. TCRdb reprocessed the immunoSEQ multiplex PCR reads with MiXCR, giving one entry per CDR3 protein. Found here are some 200,000 distinct CDR3 sequences, 90% to 95% of them singletons; the top ten hold 0.085% to 0.095%. Sequencing targeted TCR beta in T cells from blood (CD8+ and CD4+). Negative isolation yielded CD4+ and CD8+ T cells, and FACS enriched TEMRA cells. The origin of this receptor is a human donor with multiple sclerosis. Sequencing used CD4+ T cells from PBMCs. V usage is TRBV27 and J usage is TRBJ2-7, with no clear D. The CDR3 loop is CASSLVVSREQYF. CDR3 coding DNA: TGTGCCAGCAGTTTAGTGGTTTCACGGGAGCAGTACTTC.